This T cell receptor beta chain was sequenced for a study of blood T cell repertoires in COVID-19. This table comes from immunoSEQ multiplex PCR, and its TCRdb copy is limited to in-frame clones, with some not included. The table records under 250,000 clones, about four fifths of them present only once. CDR1 is SEHNR and CDR2 is FQNEAQ in the germline V gene (reference sequence). V dropped 0 bases and J dropped 1; count of bases not matched to a gene: 5. This CDR3 comprises 17 residues. The chain carries TRBV7-9 and TRBJ1-2; 10 positions agree with TRBD1. The sample taken for sequencing was PBMCs or T cells enriched from blood (not recorded which). The receptor was derived from a woman aged 40-49 years with acute COVID-19. The CDR3 sequence: CASSLAEGTGVNYGYTF. CDR3 DNA sequence: TGTGCCAGCAGCTTAGCGGAAGGGACAGGGGTTAACTATGGCTACACCTTC.